This T cell receptor beta chain stems from a study of T cell repertoires in cytomegalovirus infection. Whole-study context: Matching HLA type, along with CMV infection, was indicated by public TCR beta signatures.

As regards this clonotype: What it binds is unknown.

A single record per CDR3 protein comes from TCRdb applying MiXCR to the reads. The sample consists of about 360,000 distinct CDR3 sequences, just under 35% of them appearing once. In germline, CDR1 is MNHEY, CDR2 SVGAGI. The CDR3 loop spans 12 amino acids. Trimming pared 4 bases from V and 8 bases from J, leaving 8 bases between. This specimen consisted of cultured PBMCs, obtained from culture after CMV antigen stimulation. The source of this sequence is a human donor in good health (CMV status not recorded). Some clones in this sample may be carry-over from other donors' samples. V usage is TRBV6-5 and J usage is TRBJ2-2; no clear D. CDR3 bases: TGTGCCAGCAGTTCCGATGGGGGGGAGCTGTTTTTT. Translating gives CASSSDGGELFF.